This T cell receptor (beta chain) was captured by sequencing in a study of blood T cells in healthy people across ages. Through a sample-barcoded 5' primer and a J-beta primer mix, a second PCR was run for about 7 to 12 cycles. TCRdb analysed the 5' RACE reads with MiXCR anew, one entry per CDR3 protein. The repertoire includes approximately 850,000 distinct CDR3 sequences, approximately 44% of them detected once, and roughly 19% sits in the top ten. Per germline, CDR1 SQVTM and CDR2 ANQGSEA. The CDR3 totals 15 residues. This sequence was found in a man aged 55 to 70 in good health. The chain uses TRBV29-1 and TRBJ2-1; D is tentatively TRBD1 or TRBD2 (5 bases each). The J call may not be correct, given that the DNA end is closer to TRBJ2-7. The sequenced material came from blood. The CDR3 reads CSAVSRDLSYNEQYF. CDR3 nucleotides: TGCAGCGCCGTCTCCCGGGACCTCTCCTACAATGAGCAGTACTTC.